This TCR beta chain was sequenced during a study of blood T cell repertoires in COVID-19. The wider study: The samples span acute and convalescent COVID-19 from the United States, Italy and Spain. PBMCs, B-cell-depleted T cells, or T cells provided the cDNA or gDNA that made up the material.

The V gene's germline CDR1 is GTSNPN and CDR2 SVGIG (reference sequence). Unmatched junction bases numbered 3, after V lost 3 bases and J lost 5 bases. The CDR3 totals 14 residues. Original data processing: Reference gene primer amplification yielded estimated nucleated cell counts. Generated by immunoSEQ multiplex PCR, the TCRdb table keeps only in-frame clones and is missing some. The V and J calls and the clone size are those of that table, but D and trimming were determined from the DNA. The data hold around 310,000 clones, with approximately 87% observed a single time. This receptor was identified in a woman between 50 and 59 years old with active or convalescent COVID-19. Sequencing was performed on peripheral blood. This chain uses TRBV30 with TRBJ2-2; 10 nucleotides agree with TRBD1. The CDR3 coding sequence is TGTGCCTGGAGCCCGGGACAGGGGACCGGGGAGCTGTTTTTT. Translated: CAWSPGQGTGELFF.